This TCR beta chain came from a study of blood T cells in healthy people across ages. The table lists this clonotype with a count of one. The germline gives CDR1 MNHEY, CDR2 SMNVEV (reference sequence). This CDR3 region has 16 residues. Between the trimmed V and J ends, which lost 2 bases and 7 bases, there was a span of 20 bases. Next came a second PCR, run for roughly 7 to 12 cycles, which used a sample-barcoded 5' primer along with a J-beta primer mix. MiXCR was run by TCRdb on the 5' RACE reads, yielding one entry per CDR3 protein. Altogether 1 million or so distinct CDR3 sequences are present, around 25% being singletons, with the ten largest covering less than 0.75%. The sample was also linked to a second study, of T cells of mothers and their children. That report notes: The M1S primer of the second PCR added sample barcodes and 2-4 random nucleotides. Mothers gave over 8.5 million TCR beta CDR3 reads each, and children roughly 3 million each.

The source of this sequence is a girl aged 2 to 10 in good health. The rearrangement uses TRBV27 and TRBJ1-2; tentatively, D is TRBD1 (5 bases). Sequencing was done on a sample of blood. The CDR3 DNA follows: TGTGCCAGCAGTTTAAATAGCGGGGCAGGGTGGAGTGGCTACACCTTC. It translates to CASSLNSGAGWSGYTF.